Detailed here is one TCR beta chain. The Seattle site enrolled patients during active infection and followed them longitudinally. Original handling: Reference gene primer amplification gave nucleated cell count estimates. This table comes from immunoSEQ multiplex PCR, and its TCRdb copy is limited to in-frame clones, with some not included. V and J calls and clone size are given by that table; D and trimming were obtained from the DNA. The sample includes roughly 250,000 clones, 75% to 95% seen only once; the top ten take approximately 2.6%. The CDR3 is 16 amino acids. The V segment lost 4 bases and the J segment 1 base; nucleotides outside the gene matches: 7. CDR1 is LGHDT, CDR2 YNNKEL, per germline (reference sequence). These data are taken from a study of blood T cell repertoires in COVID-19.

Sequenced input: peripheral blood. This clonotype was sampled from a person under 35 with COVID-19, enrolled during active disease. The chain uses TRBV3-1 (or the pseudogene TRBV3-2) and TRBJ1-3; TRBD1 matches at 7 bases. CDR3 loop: CASSPYDRASGNTIYF. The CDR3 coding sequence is TGTGCCAGCAGCCCCTACGACAGGGCATCTGGAAACACCATATATTTT.